This T cell receptor (beta chain) was identified during a study of human T cells and chemical hapten exposure (dated by TCRdb to the early 2020s). About the study as a whole: For sensitization, 2% DPC in acetone was applied to a 2 cm by 2 cm area of upper inner arm skin. Throughout the approximately 23-week study period, patients were also given weekly therapeutic DPC doses on the scalp. Patch testing was done on the upper back using Finn chambers containing 0.01% DPC, and results were scored after 6 days according to International Contact Dermatitis Research Group standards. The patient cohort, mostly female, included alopecia areata with under or over 50% scalp involvement, alopecia totalis and alopecia universalis. The libraries were sequenced as a pool, and the TCR yield per sample differed mostly because of small variations in library volumes within the pool. This study followed changes in the peripheral blood TCR repertoire in vivo during primary and secondary sensitization of alopecia patients to the hapten diphenylcyclopropenone (DPC). Patient blood was sampled pre-sensitization (week 0) and at 2, 6 and about 24 weeks after DPC sensitization. About 27 alopecia patients gave blood for TCR sequencing at one to four time points (pre-sensitization, 2, 6 and 24 weeks).

V is shortened by 0 bases, J by 3 bases, and the region joining them spans 9 bases. For CDR1 and CDR2, the germline V gene (reference sequence) lists GTSNPN and SVGIG. CDR3 length: 14 amino acids, cysteine to phenylalanine. This entry keeps only the CDR3 DNA: 42 bases, framed from base 1. The library relied on RACE. The run used a NextSeq 500. During library preparation, unique molecular identifiers were attached to individual cDNA molecules so that TCRs could be counted in a quantitative, reproducible way. Both TCR alpha and TCR beta chains were sequenced from each blood RNA sample. In the original analysis: A median of around 100,000 TCRs per sample was observed, with a range of roughly 23,224 to 750,000. V, J and CDR3 annotation of the TCR reads was carried out using the Decombinator software suite. To make PS versus PT1 abundance plots, every sample was subsampled to the same number of TCRs (28,000). TCRs were defined as expanded if absent before sensitization and observed at least eight times at the 2-week time point. TCRdb's own reprocessing of the public reads used fastp at Q25 and MiXCR and kept productive beta chains. Here each entry gathers all rows of one CDR3 protein and keeps the most common genes and DNA. These V and J calls rely on TCRdb rather than the paper's analysis. The sample table shows about 170,000 distinct CDR3 sequences, and around 30% are seen once. The leading ten clones occupy 2.1% of the sample.

The research as a whole found: Repeated subsampling changed both the strength of the expansion versus patch-test correlation and the threshold at which the correlation became significant. Alopecia, a presumed autoimmune disease, was present in all patients, so the immune response of the patients might differ from that of healthy individuals. The number of TCRs above 1 in 1000 frequency did not change with DPC sensitization; there was no evidence of global repertoire structure alterations. Patch test score correlated positively with the number of PT1 expanded TCRs, reaching significance at thresholds 8, 16 and 32 but not at 4. Significantly more large CDR3 similarity clusters were formed by expanded TCRs than by pre-sensitization or healthy control sets, consistent with antigen-driven responses.

The sample holds a few counts of this clonotype. This receptor's antigen is unknown. No per-base quality is available; no much larger clone lies one base away. Taken with the paper, the label for time point translates to: patch test 3, about 24 weeks after DPC sensitization. Interpreted using the paper, the treatment or condition label stands for: therapeutic diphenylcyclopropenone sensitization with weekly scalp DPC. At each patch-test visit, blood was drawn before the patch test was applied. Patients were eligible if aged 18 to 70, diagnosed with alopecia and judged suitable for DPC therapy, and pregnant patients were excluded. Total RNA was extracted from unfractionated whole blood that had been collected in Tempus Blood RNA tubes.

This sample comprised whole blood, obtained in connection with sensitization to the hapten diphenylcyclopropenone (DPC). This TCR was sampled from a woman between 18 and 29 years old with alopecia areata. Some clones in this sample may be carry-over from other donors' samples. This chain joins TRBV30 to TRBJ2-1; no D gene is confidently identified. The CDR3 region: CAWSVGNNYNEQFF. The DNA reads TGTGCCTGGAGTGTTGGGAACAACTACAATGAGCAGTTCTTC. The full variable domain, with segments outside the CDR3 supplied by the reference TRBV30 and TRBJ2-1 proteins, appears as SQTIHQWPATLVQPVGSPLSLECTVEGTSNPNLYWYRQAAGRGLQLLFYSVGIGQISSEVPQNLSASRPQDRQFILSSKKLLLSDSGFYLCAWSVGNNYNEQFFGPGTRLTVL.